This T cell receptor beta chain was sequenced for a study of shared clonotypes between healthy human individuals. The study's findings and limits: The authors sampled blood alone, and tissue repertoires likely differ.

Germline V gives CDR1 LGHNT, CDR2 FRNRAP. Trimming took 6 bases from V and 6 from J; bases not matched to a gene: 5. The CDR3 runs 13 residues. Naive CD8 populations comprised CD45RO-negative cells positively selected for CCR7, excluding terminally differentiated effector memory CD45RA+ cells. Everyone who donated was a Caucasian adult who lived in Nashville, Tennessee. The assay was immunoSEQ multiplex PCR, and TCRdb's table has in-frame clones only and misses some. The sample has millions of clones; around 96% are singletons. In the case of this clone: The antigen remains unidentified.

The gene calls are TRBV12-5 and TRBJ2-7, with 10 bases that match TRBD2. This TCR was recovered from a man aged 18 to 30 in good health. What was sequenced was naive CD8+ T cells sorted from blood. The CDR3 reads CASGPLAGAEQYF. In DNA, the CDR3 is TGTGCTAGTGGGCCTCTAGCGGGAGCCGAGCAGTACTTC. The full variable domain, rest sourced from reference TRBV12-5 and TRBJ2-7, is DARVTQTPRHKVTEMGQEVTMRCQPILGHNTVFWYRQTMMQGLELLAYFRNRAPLDDSGMPKDRFSAEMPDATLATLKIQPSEPRDSAVYFCASGPLAGAEQYFGPGTRLTVT.